Shown below are 29 T cell receptor beta chains from a single sample sequenced in a study of human T cells and chemical hapten exposure. Indicated time point: pre-sensitization, week 0. Treatment in this sample: therapeutic diphenylcyclopropenone sensitization with weekly scalp DPC. Using its own MiXCR run on the RACE reads, TCRdb lists one record per CDR3 protein. The sample comprises under 90,000 distinct CDR3 sequences, about 8.9% of which are singletons, and around 3.9% rests with the top ten. Material: whole blood, obtained in connection with sensitization to the hapten diphenylcyclopropenone (DPC). Source of these receptors: a woman aged 40 to 50 with alopecia areata. Some clones in this sample may be carry-over from other donors' samples.

This clonotype has just a few counts. The V gene is TRBV10-3, the J gene TRBJ1-2, with TRBD1 identical over 8 bases. This CDR3 has 14 residues. V shed 4 bases, J shed 7 bases, and the junction held 8 bases outside the gene matches. Germline V gene data show CDR1 as ENHRY and CDR2 as SYGVKD. CDR3 sequence reads: CAISVQQGVGGYTF. In DNA form, the CDR3 reads TGTGCCATCAGTGTTCAACAGGGGGTCGGTGGCTACACCTTC.

This clonotype was observed many times. As DNA, the CDR3 is TGCGCCAGCAGCCTGGGGGCGGCGGGCACAGATACGCAGTATTTT. This encodes CASSLGAAGTDTQYF. This chain uses TRBV5-1 with TRBJ2-3; D is perhaps TRBD1 (6 bases). CDR3 length: 15 amino acids. The V end lost 4 bases, the J end lost 1 base, and 13 bases lay between the germline ends. Germline V gene lookup returns CDR1 SGHRS and CDR2 YFSETQ.

This sequence joins TRBV12-3 or TRBV12-4 and TRBJ2-2; no clear D gene. The V end was cut by 1 base, the J end by 1 base, with 7 bases between. There are 15 residues in the CDR3. The CDR3 nucleotides are TGTGCCAGCAGTTTAGATATAGGGAACACCGGGGAGCTGTTTTTT. This gives the protein CASSLDIGNTGELFF.

V gene TRBV12-3 or TRBV12-4 combines with J gene TRBJ1-1; possible D gene TRBD1, 5 bases. This CDR3 contains 16 residues. V lost 3 bases, J lost 3 bases, and 17 bases lay in between. The CDR3 bases are TGTGCCAGCAGTTTCGGGGGTAGGAGCAGGGACACTGAAGCTTTCTTT. It encodes CASSFGGRSRDTEAFF.

This clonotype has just one count. V gene TRBV3-1 combines with J gene TRBJ2-1, with 9 bases aligning to TRBD1. From germline, CDR1 is LGHDT and CDR2 YNNKEL (reference sequence). V lost 6 bases and J lost 9; bases outside the gene matches: 12. The CDR3 sequence is 15 residues long. The DNA for the CDR3 is TGTGCCAGCAGTTCACAGGGGGCGCAGGGTCCTGAGCAGTTCTTC. Amino acid sequence: CASSSQGAQGPEQFF.

This clonotype came up a few times. This chain links TRBV6-6 with TRBJ1-6, with 8 bases fitting TRBD1. The germline V gene encodes CDR1 MNHNY and CDR2 SVGAGI (reference sequence). J lost 9 bases, V lost 2 bases, and 9 bases had no gene match. This CDR3 contains 16 residues. CDR3 DNA sequence: TGTGCCAGCAGTTACGTCGACGGGACAGGAGGTTCACCCCTCCACTTT. It is translated as CASSYVDGTGGSPLHF.

This clonotype was seen a few times. The chain employs TRBV6-2 or TRBV6-3 and TRBJ2-3, with unresolved D. This CDR3 region has 11 residues. The germline CDR1 and CDR2 sequences are MNHEY and SVGEGT. Trimming took 6 bases from V and 4 from J, leaving 5 bases between them. CDR3 sequence: CASSSADTQYF. Here the CDR3 DNA reads TGTGCCAGCAGCTCGGCAGATACGCAGTATTTT.

This clonotype came up many times. The chain recombines TRBV5-1 with TRBJ2-3, with D possibly matching TRBD2 (5 bases). Trimming took 3 bases from V and 1 from J, leaving 12 bases between them. Germline assignment: CDR1 SGHRS and CDR2 YFSETQ. The CDR3 is 15 residues long. The CDR3, as DNA: TGCGCCAGCAGCTCGGCGGAGGTACGCACAGATACGCAGTATTTT. Protein sequence: CASSSAEVRTDTQYF.

V usage is TRBV11-2 and J usage is TRBJ1-1; 11 bases map to TRBD1. CDR1 SGHAT and CDR2 FQNNGV come from the germline V gene. The CDR3 is made up of 15 amino acids. V shed 5 bases and J 6 bases; nucleotides not matched to a gene: 8. DNA of the CDR3: TGTGCCAGCAGCCTCCGAGGACAGGGGGCCTCTGAAGCTTTCTTT. It codes for CASSLRGQGASEAFF.

This clonotype appeared many times. V usage is TRBV20-1 and J usage is TRBJ2-3; D is uncertain. Germline V CDR1 and CDR2: DFQATT, SNEGSKA (reference sequence). The CDR3 loop spans 13 amino acids. V lost 5 bases and J lost 4, with 13 bases in between. CDR3 nucleotide sequence: TGCAGTGCTCTAGATCAGGCGTCAGATACGCAGTATTTT. The encoded protein is CSALDQASDTQYF.

Only a few counts were recorded for this clonotype. The rearrangement uses TRBV11-2 and TRBJ2-7, with D unresolved. V was shortened by 7 bases and J by 1 base, with 11 bases between the two germline ends. This CDR3 spans 13 amino acids. Germline V gene lookup returns CDR1 SGHAT and CDR2 FQNNGV. CDR3 in DNA: TGTGCCAGCAAGGGCTATCCTTCCTACGAGCAGTACTTC. It translates to CASKGYPSYEQYF.

This clonotype was recorded many times. The J gene is TRBJ1-5, the V gene TRBV19; D call uncertain. This CDR3 has 11 residues. Germline CDR1 is LNHDA and CDR2 is SQIVND (reference sequence). The V gene lost 8 bases and the J gene lost 4 bases, with 6 bases spanning the gap. The DNA of the CDR3 is TGTGCCAGTGGTTTTAATCAGCCCCAGCATTTT. Amino acids: CASGFNQPQHF. Complete variable domain (other parts from reference TRBV19 and TRBJ1-5): DGGITQSPKYLFRKEGQNVTLSCEQNLNHDAMYWYRQDPGQGLRLIYYSQIVNDFQKGDIAEGYSVSREKKESFPLTVTSAQKNPTAFYLCASGFNQPQHFGDGTRLSIL.

At least ten counts were recorded for this clonotype. This rearrangement joins TRBV19 to TRBJ1-4, with unresolved D. The germline V gene has CDR1 LNHDA and CDR2 SQIVND (reference sequence). V lost 3 bases to trimming and J lost 4 bases, with 12 bases between them. This CDR3 has 15 amino acids. The CDR3 nucleotides read TGTGCCAGTAGTATGAGGACGGTCGTTAATGAAAAACTGTTTTTT. It translates to CASSMRTVVNEKLFF. The full variable domain, rest sourced from reference TRBV19 and TRBJ1-4, is DGGITQSPKYLFRKEGQNVTLSCEQNLNHDAMYWYRQDPGQGLRLIYYSQIVNDFQKGDIAEGYSVSREKKESFPLTVTSAQKNPTAFYLCASSMRTVVNEKLFFGSGTQLSVL.

This clonotype has more than one count but fewer than ten. The CDR3 DNA sequence: TGTGCCAGTAGTATAGGAGGGTTGGGGGACCGAATGGAGACCCAGTACTTC. This gives the protein CASSIGGLGDRMETQYF. This chain uses TRBV19 with TRBJ2-5; D assignment may be TRBD1 or TRBD2 (5 bases each). V lost 1 base, J lost 5 bases, and 20 bases lay in between. Germline CDR1 LNHDA, CDR2 SQIVND (reference sequence). The CDR3 covers 17 residues.

The chain employs TRBV19 and TRBJ1-5; TRBD1 matches at 7 bases. Germline V CDR1 and CDR2: LNHDA, SQIVND (reference sequence). The CDR3 is 15 residues long. The V segment lost 3 bases and the J segment 3 bases; nucleotides outside the gene matches: 5. This CDR3 is CASSISGQYNQPQHF. The CDR3 nucleotides read TGTGCCAGTAGTATTTCGGGACAGTACAATCAGCCCCAGCATTTT.

This clonotype appeared a few times. This rearrangement joins TRBV10-3 to TRBJ2-5; D tentatively reads TRBD1 or TRBD2 (6 bases each). V shed 2 bases and J shed 6 bases, with 19 bases lying between them. The CDR3 is made up of 16 amino acids. Per germline, CDR1 ENHRY and CDR2 SYGVKD. CDR3: CAISEPTRPGAQTQYF. CDR3 sequence (DNA): TGTGCCATCAGTGAGCCGACTAGGCCGGGGGCTCAGACCCAGTACTTC.

This clonotype occurred many times. This chain links TRBV19 with TRBJ2-2; 9 bases line up with TRBD2. Per the germline V gene, CDR1 is LNHDA and CDR2 is SQIVND (reference sequence). V shed 6 bases and J 0 bases; nucleotides not matched to a gene: 11. There are 18 residues in the CDR3. The CDR3 nucleotides are TGTGCCAGTAGACTTAGACATAGCGGGGGCGCGAACACCGGGGAGCTGTTTTTT. It specifies CASRLRHSGGANTGELFF.

CDR3 loop: CASAILAGATDTQYF. The CDR3, as DNA: TGTGCCAGCGCTATACTAGCGGGGGCCACAGATACGCAGTATTTT. The chain carries TRBV2 and TRBJ2-3, with 11 bases identical to TRBD2. The CDR3 sequence is 15 residues long. The germline V gene has CDR1 SNHLY and CDR2 FYNNEI. The trim removed 8 bases at V and 2 bases at J, leaving 6 bases unmatched.

This clonotype showed up many times. V and J are TRBV5-4 and TRBJ2-5; 9 bases fit TRBD2. The V gene's germline CDR1 is SGHNT and CDR2 YYREEE (reference sequence). The J segment lost 4 bases and the V segment lost 5 bases, leaving 12 bases of the junction unmatched. The CDR3 has 16 amino acids. CDR3 protein: CASSTLAGLPSETQYF. The CDR3 bases are TGTGCCAGCAGTACCCTAGCGGGGCTTCCCTCAGAGACCCAGTACTTC.

This clonotype was picked up many times. The chain couples TRBV7-3 to TRBJ1-1; D is perhaps TRBD1 (5 bases). Trimming removed 4 bases at V and 5 bases at J, with 11 bases between. Looked up from germline, CDR1 is SGHTA and CDR2 is FQGTGA. This CDR3 region has 13 residues. The CDR3 is CASSSQASTEAFF. The CDR3 DNA follows: TGTGCCAGCAGCTCACAGGCCTCAACTGAAGCTTTCTTT.

V and J are TRBV18 and TRBJ2-3; 9 nucleotides agree with TRBD2. The length of the CDR3 is 14 residues. Germline trimming cut 3 bases from V and 6 bases from J; bases unmatched to any gene: 4. In germline, CDR1 is KGHSH, CDR2 LQKENI. CDR3 in DNA: TGTGCCAGCTCACCGCCGGGACTAGCTGATACGCAGTATTTT. Translated, it gives CASSPPGLADTQYF.

The chain carries TRBV12-3 or TRBV12-4 and TRBJ2-7, with TRBD2 identical over 12 bases. Losses at the gene ends were 4 bases for V and 5 bases for J; bases not matched to a gene: 3. The CDR3 has 14 amino acids. The CDR3 sequence is CASSSSGGAHEQYF. The DNA for the CDR3 is TGTGCCAGCAGTTCTAGCGGGGGGGCCCACGAGCAGTACTTC.

This clonotype was observed a handful of times. The chain links TRBV13 to TRBJ2-4, with D perhaps TRBD2 (6 bases). The CDR3 is 13 residues long. Trimming left V 3 bases short and J 8 bases short, with 11 bases between. The germline gives CDR1 PRHDT, CDR2 FYEKMQ (reference sequence). The DNA of the CDR3 is TGTGCCAGCAGCTTGGGGCGGGGCGACATTCAGTACTTC. Amino acids: CASSLGRGDIQYF.

This clonotype was observed at least ten times. The chain uses TRBV27 and TRBJ1-4; no reliable D call. V lost 5 bases to trimming and J lost 8 bases, with 15 bases between them. Per the germline V gene, CDR1 is MNHEY and CDR2 is SMNVEV (reference sequence). This CDR3 has 14 residues. The CDR3 DNA is TGTGCCAGCAGTGGGCTCGGCGGCGGCGAAAAACTGTTTTTT. Residues: CASSGLGGGEKLFF.

Ten or more counts support this clonotype. The V gene is TRBV28, the J gene TRBJ2-2; D might be TRBD2 (5 bases). Germline V gene sequence: CDR1 MDHEN, CDR2 SYDVKM. Trimming removed 3 bases at V and 5 bases at J, with 7 bases between. CDR3 length equals 13 residues. This CDR3 is CASSFAGTGELFF. In nucleotides, the CDR3 is TGTGCCAGCAGTTTTGCGGGTACCGGGGAGCTGTTTTTT.

The chain couples TRBV4-1 to TRBJ2-5; 9 bases are a match to TRBD2. The germline CDR1 and CDR2 sequences are MGHRA and YSYEKL. V lost 4 bases and J lost 3; bases outside the gene matches: 6. CDR3 size: 15 residues. The CDR3 protein is CASSRSGLAEETQYF. Here the CDR3 DNA reads TGCGCCAGCAGCCGGTCGGGACTAGCCGAAGAGACCCAGTACTTC.

The rearrangement joins TRBV7-7 to TRBJ2-1; the D is unclear. Germline-derived CDR1 and CDR2 are SSHAT and FNYEAQ (reference sequence). The CDR3 is made up of 13 amino acids. The DNA for the CDR3 is TGTGTTAGCAGCTTAGCTCTCTACAATGAGCAGTTCTTC. Translation gives CVSSLALYNEQFF.

This clonotype was observed at least ten times. The chain carries TRBV7-9 and TRBJ1-6; 10 bases are shared with TRBD1. Trimming at V came to 9 bases and at J to 6 bases, leaving 14 bases not matched to a gene. This CDR3 region has 17 residues. Germline V CDR1 and CDR2: SEHNR, FQNEAQ (reference sequence). As DNA, the CDR3 is TGTGCCAGTACACCCGGACAGGGGGGAATAGGTAATTCACCCCTCCACTTT. This sequence encodes CASTPGQGGIGNSPLHF. Drawing the rest from reference TRBV7-9 and TRBJ1-6, the complete variable domain is DTGVSQNPRHKITKRGQNVTFRCDPISEHNRLYWYRQTLGQGPEFLTYFQNEAQLEKSRLLSDRFSAERPKGSFSTLEIQRTEQGDSAMYLCASTPGQGGIGNSPLHFGNGTRLTVT.

This clonotype has ten or more counts. This CDR3 is CASSSQGNEQYF. The CDR3 nucleotides read TGTGCCAGCAGCTCTCAGGGTAACGAGCAGTACTTC. V gene TRBV6-2 or TRBV6-3 combines with J gene TRBJ2-7; TRBD1 might be the D (5 bases). V was trimmed by 6 bases and J by 5 bases, leaving 11 bases between them. The CDR3 runs to 12 residues. Germline V gene lookup returns CDR1 MNHEY and CDR2 SVGEGT.